Below, 4 T cell receptor beta chains from the same sample are listed, as sequenced in a study of blood T cells in healthy people across ages. Primed by a sample-barcoded 5' primer and a J-beta primer mix, a second PCR proceeded for about 6 to 12 cycles. TCRdb reprocessed the 5' RACE reads with MiXCR, giving one entry per CDR3 protein. Of about 1,800,000 distinct CDR3 sequences in the sample, 28% are singletons; the top ten hold around 7.7%. Specimen: blood. The receptor set was obtained from a woman between 25 and 40 years old in good health.

This clonotype was detected only a few times. This chain links TRBV20-1 with TRBJ2-4, with D perhaps TRBD1 (6 bases). The CDR3 consists of 16 residues. The V end lost 0 bases, the J end lost 6 bases, and 18 bases lay between the germline ends. The germline V gene has CDR1 DFQATT and CDR2 SNEGSKA (reference sequence). This CDR3 is CSARDPGTRDLNIQYF. The CDR3 DNA reads TGCAGTGCTAGAGATCCTGGGACACGAGACCTAAACATTCAGTACTTC.

The chain is built from TRBV5-1 and TRBJ2-1; TRBD1 is a possible D gene (6 bases). Germline assignment: CDR1 SGHRS and CDR2 YFSETQ. CDR3 size: 15 residues. Trimming left V 0 bases short and J 5 bases short, with 12 bases between. CDR3 protein: CASSLDGTQHNEQFF. CDR3 DNA sequence: TGCGCCAGCAGCTTGGATGGGACACAACACAATGAGCAGTTCTTC. Using reference TRBV5-1 and TRBJ2-1 for the parts outside the CDR3, the full variable domain is KAGVTQTPRYLIKTRGQQVTLSCSPISGHRSVSWYQQTPGQGLQFLFEYFSETQRNKGNFPGRFSGRQFSNSRSEMNVSTLELGDSALYLCASSLDGTQHNEQFFGPGTRLTVL.

A word on this clonotype: Sequence at one end of the junction differs from germline and may be a read error. J is TRBJ2-5 and V is TRBV20-1, with D possibly TRBD2 on 6 matching bases. CDR3 length: 12 residues. Germline CDR1 is DFQATT and CDR2 is SNEGSKA (reference sequence). CDR3 sequence reads: CRASEGFETQYF. The CDR3 DNA reads as TGCAGGGCTAGCGAGGGTTTCGAGACCCAGTACTTC.

This clonotype was observed a single time. The chain uses TRBV7-2 and TRBJ2-7; D is possibly TRBD2 (6 bases). The CDR3 is 14 amino acids. Germline CDR1 reads SGHTA; CDR2 reads FQGNSA. V was shortened by 6 bases and J by 3 bases, with 15 bases between the two germline ends. The CDR3, as DNA: TGTGCCAGCAGTCAAACCGGGACTTGCTACGAGCAGTACTTC. It is translated as CASSQTGTCYEQYF.